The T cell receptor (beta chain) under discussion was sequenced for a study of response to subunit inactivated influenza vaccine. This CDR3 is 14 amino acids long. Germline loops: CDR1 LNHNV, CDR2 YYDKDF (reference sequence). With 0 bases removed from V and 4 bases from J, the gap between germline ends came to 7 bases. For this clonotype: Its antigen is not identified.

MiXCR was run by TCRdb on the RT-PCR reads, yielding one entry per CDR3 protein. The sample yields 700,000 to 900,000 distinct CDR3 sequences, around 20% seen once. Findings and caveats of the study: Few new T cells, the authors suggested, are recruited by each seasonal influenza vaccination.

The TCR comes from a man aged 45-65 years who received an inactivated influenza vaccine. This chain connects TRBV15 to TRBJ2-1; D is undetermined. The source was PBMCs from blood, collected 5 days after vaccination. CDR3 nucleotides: TGTGCCACCAGCAGAGATAGGAAGTACAATGAGCAGTTCTTC. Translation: CATSRDRKYNEQFF.